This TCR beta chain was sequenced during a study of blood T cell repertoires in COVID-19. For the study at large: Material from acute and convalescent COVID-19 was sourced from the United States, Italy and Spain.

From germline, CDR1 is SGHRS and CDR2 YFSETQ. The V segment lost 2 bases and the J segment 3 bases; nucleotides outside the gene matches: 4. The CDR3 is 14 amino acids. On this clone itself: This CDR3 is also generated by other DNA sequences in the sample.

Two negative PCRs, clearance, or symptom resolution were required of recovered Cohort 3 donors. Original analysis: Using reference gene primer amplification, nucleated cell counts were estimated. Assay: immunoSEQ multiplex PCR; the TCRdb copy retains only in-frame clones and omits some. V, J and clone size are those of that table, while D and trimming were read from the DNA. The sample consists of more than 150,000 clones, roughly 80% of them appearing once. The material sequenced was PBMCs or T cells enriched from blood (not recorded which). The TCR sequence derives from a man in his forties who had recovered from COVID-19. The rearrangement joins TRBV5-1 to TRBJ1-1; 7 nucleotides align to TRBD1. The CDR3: CASSLGTGDTEAFF. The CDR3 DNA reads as TGCGCCAGCAGCTTAGGTACAGGGGACACTGAAGCTTTCTTT.